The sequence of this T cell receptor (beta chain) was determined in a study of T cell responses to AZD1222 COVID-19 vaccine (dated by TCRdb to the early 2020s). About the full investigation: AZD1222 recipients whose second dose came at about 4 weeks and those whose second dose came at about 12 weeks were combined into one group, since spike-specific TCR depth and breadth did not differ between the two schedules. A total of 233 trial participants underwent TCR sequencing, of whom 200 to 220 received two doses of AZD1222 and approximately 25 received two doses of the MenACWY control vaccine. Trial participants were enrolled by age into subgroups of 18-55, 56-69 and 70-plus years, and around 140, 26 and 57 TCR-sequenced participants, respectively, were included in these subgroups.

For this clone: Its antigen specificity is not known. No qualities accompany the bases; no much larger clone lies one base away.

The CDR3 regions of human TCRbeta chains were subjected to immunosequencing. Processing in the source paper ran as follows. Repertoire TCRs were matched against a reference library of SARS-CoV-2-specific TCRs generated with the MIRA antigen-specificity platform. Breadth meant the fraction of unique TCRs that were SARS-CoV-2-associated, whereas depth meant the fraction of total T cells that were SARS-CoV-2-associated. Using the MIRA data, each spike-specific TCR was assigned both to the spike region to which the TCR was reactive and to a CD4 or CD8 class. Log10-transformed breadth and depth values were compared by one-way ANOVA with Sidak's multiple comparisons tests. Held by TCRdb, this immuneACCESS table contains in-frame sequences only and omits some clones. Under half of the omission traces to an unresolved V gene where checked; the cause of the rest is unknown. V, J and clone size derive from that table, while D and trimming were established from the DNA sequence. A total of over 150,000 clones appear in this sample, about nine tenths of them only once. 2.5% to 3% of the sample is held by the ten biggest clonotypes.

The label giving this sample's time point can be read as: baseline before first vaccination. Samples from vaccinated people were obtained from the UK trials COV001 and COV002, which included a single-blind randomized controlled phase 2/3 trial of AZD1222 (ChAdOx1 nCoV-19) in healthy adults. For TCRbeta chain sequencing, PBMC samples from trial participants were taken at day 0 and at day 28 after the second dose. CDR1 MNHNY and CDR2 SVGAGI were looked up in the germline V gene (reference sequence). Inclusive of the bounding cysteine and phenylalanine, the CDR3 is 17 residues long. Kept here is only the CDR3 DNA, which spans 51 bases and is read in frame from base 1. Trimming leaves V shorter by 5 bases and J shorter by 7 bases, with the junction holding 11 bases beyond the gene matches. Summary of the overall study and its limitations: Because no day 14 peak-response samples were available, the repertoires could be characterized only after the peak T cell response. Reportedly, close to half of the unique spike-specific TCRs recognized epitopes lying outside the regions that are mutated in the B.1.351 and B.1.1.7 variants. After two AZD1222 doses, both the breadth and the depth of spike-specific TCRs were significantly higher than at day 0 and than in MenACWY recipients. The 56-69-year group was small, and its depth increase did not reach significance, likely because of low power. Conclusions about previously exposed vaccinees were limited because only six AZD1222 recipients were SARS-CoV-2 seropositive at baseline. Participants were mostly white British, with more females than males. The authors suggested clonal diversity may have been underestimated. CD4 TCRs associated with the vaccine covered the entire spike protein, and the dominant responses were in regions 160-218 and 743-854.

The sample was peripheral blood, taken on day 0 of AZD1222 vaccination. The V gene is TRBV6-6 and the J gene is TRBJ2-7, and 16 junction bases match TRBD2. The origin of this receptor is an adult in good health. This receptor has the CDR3 CASSRIGTSGGALEQYF. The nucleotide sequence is TGTGCCAGCAGTCGTATAGGGACTAGCGGGGGGGCCTTGGAGCAGTACTTC.